A single T cell receptor (beta chain) is shown here with its context. No antigen is known for it. This record belongs to a study of cytomegalovirus exposure and HLA in healthy donors. Study-level points and caveats: The tendency of first-cohort TCR clusters to co-occur in the roughly 130 validation repertoires emerged from a later analysis.

Trimming took off 3 bases at V and 4 bases at J, with 14 bases between the two ends. CDR1 and CDR2 (germline): SGDLS, YYNGEE. The CDR3 is 15 amino acids. The protocol was immunoSEQ multiplex PCR, while the TCRdb copy is restricted to in-frame clones and leaves out a portion. The table lists roughly 220,000 clones, over 80% of them singletons, with around an eighth in the top ten. The receptor was derived from a woman aged 25 to 39 in good health and CMV-seropositive. The chain is built from TRBV9 and TRBJ2-1; a weak D match, TRBD2 (6 bases). Sequenced material: PBMCs. CDR3 nucleotides: TGTGCCAGCAGCGCCTCCGGGACTGAGTACAATGAGCAGTTCTTC. It translates to CASSASGTEYNEQFF.